Below, 3 T cell receptor beta chains from the same sample are listed, as sequenced in a study of cytomegalovirus exposure and HLA in healthy donors. This PCR relied on a set of 60 Vbeta primers and 13 Jbeta primers. Profiling relied on immunoSEQ multiplex PCR, and the TCRdb table lists in-frame clones only, not all of them. The sample has about 170,000 clones; 80% to 85% are singletons. Sequencing was done on a sample of PBMCs. These receptors all stem from a male donor in good health and CMV-seronegative.

The rearrangement joins TRBV15 to TRBJ1-4, with a weak D call TRBD1 (6 bases). V gave up 2 bases and J gave up 6 bases, with 10 bases separating them. The CDR3 has 14 amino acids. The germline gives CDR1 LNHNV, CDR2 YYDKDF (reference sequence). This CDR3 is CATSRYRADEKLFF. The CDR3 coding sequence is TGTGCCACCAGCAGATACAGGGCCGATGAAAAACTGTTTTTT.

This clone has just a few counts. The V and J genes are TRBV27 and TRBJ1-2; 10 bases line up with TRBD1. V lost 4 bases to trimming and J lost 5 bases; unmatched junction nucleotides: 7. Germline CDR1 reads MNHEY; CDR2 reads SMNVEV (reference sequence). The CDR3 spans 15 residues. The CDR3 loop reads CASSSGQGGAYGYTF. The CDR3 region has the DNA TGTGCCAGCAGTTCCGGACAGGGGGGCGCGTATGGCTACACCTTC.

The chain uses TRBV7-6 and TRBJ1-3, with D unclear. From germline, CDR1 is SGHVS and CDR2 FNYEAQ. V shed 1 base and J shed 9 bases, with 10 bases lying between them. This CDR3 is 13 amino acids long. The DNA of the CDR3 is TGTGCCAGCAGCTTAGGCAGTGGGAGCACCATATATTTT. The encoded protein is CASSLGSGSTIYF.